Below are 24 T cell receptor beta chains sequenced from a single sample in a study of T cell changes during pregnancy in multiple sclerosis. Assay: immunoSEQ multiplex PCR; the TCRdb copy retains only in-frame clones and omits some. The sample includes more than 55,000 clones, about 88% of them seen just once. The sample was peripheral blood, taken after pregnancy. These TCRs come from a female donor with multiple sclerosis, enrolled in a pregnancy study.

CDR3 protein: CASSWAGGTEAFF. DNA of the CDR3: TGTGCCAGCAGCTGGGCGGGCGGCACTGAAGCTTTCTTT. The chain uses TRBV7-3 and TRBJ1-1; D is ambiguous. Trimming stripped 4 bases from V and 4 bases from J, with 10 bases between. Germline V lookup: CDR1 SGHTA, CDR2 FQGTGA. The CDR3 covers 13 residues.

The chain joins TRBV13 to TRBJ2-2; 9 bases agree with TRBD1. Germline loops: CDR1 PRHDT, CDR2 FYEKMQ (reference sequence). This CDR3 comprises 16 residues. V lost 5 bases, J lost 0 bases, and 4 bases stayed unmatched. The CDR3 DNA reads TGTGCCAGCAGCCGGGACAGGGTCGCGAACACCGGGGAGCTGTTTTTT. This translates into CASSRDRVANTGELFF.

The CDR3 nucleotides read TGTGCCAGTAGGCCGGGACAGCTCGTATCAAAAAACATTCAGTACTTC. This gives the protein CASRPGQLVSKNIQYF. The chain uses TRBV19 and TRBJ2-4; 7 bases map to TRBD1. Trimming cost V 6 bases and J 4 bases; bases outside gene matches: 12. Germline CDR1 and CDR2: LNHDA and SQIVND (reference sequence). CDR3 size: 16 residues. The whole variable domain, remainder taken from reference TRBV19 and TRBJ2-4, is DGGITQSPKYLFRKEGQNVTLSCEQNLNHDAMYWYRQDPGQGLRLIYYSQIVNDFQKGDIAEGYSVSREKKESFPLTVTSAQKNPTAFYLCASRPGQLVSKNIQYFGAGTRLSVL.

CDR3 coding DNA: TGCGCCAGCAGCTCTCCCCGGACAGGGACTAACTATGGCTACACCTTC. This encodes CASSSPRTGTNYGYTF. V usage is TRBV5-1 and J usage is TRBJ1-2, with 8 bases identical to TRBD1. The CDR3 spans 16 residues. The trim removed 3 bases at V and 0 bases at J, leaving 7 bases unmatched. Germline V gene sequence: CDR1 SGHRS, CDR2 YFSETQ.

The genes are TRBV2 and TRBJ1-2; 8 nucleotides line up with TRBD1. From germline, CDR1 is SNHLY and CDR2 FYNNEI. This CDR3 is 15 amino acids long. J was trimmed by 4 bases and V by 5 bases; bases with no gene match: 9. CDR3 nucleotides: TGTGCCAGCAGTAGGTCGGACAGGGCGGCCTATGGCTACACCTTC. This translates into CASSRSDRAAYGYTF.

The chain combines TRBV7-3 with TRBJ2-3; 9 positions agree with TRBD2. The V gene's germline CDR1 is SGHTA and CDR2 FQGTGA. V dropped 5 bases and J dropped 1; count of bases not matched to a gene: 10. This CDR3 contains 17 residues. The chain's CDR3 is CASSPNPSGVGTDTQYF. The CDR3 region has the DNA TGTGCCAGCAGCCCAAATCCTAGCGGGGTCGGCACAGATACGCAGTATTTT.

The chain joins TRBV28 to TRBJ2-7; no definite D call. The V and J ends lost 3 bases and 3 bases respectively, with 6 bases between them. From germline, CDR1 is MDHEN and CDR2 SYDVKM. The length of the CDR3 is 12 residues. CDR3 residues: CASSFPGYEQYF. The DNA for the CDR3 is TGTGCCAGCAGTTTTCCCGGCTACGAGCAGTACTTC.

The table lists this clone with a count of one. The chain carries TRBV7-9 and TRBJ2-1; TRBD1 aligns across 9 bases. Germline V gene lookup returns CDR1 SEHNR and CDR2 FQNEAQ (reference sequence). CDR3 length: 15 amino acids. J gave up 3 bases and V 1 base, and 1 base lay outside the gene matches. CDR3 DNA sequence: TGTGCCAGCAGCTTAGGGACAGGGGACTACAATGAGCAGTTCTTC. This codes for CASSLGTGDYNEQFF.

The chain has TRBV6-4 and TRBJ2-4; 7 nucleotides align to TRBD2. The trim removed 6 bases at V and 5 bases at J, leaving 13 bases unmatched. This CDR3 has 16 amino acids. CDR1 and CDR2 (germline): MRHNA, SNTAGT. The CDR3: CASRPIGGEGENIQYF. The CDR3 DNA sequence: TGTGCCAGCAGACCGATTGGGGGGGAAGGGGAAAACATTCAGTACTTC.

This clone has a single count. The gene calls are TRBV30 and TRBJ2-7; D gene unclear. The CDR3 covers 12 residues. Trimming left V 2 bases short and J 5 bases short, with 10 bases between. Germline-derived CDR1 and CDR2 are GTSNPN and SVGIG (reference sequence). The CDR3 DNA reads as TGTGCCTGGAGTTCGGGTTCCCACGAGCAGTACTTC. Translated: CAWSSGSHEQYF.

The rearrangement links TRBV28 to TRBJ2-3; 7 bases map to TRBD2. Germline V gives CDR1 MDHEN, CDR2 SYDVKM. This CDR3 spans 15 amino acids. Trimming removed 6 bases from V and 3 bases from J; junction bases left unmatched: 9. This chain's CDR3 is CASSHGGWSTDTQYF. In DNA form, the CDR3 reads TGTGCCAGCAGCCACGGGGGGTGGTCGACAGATACGCAGTATTTT.

The J gene is TRBJ1-1, the V gene TRBV29-1; 9 nucleotides match TRBD1. The CDR3 runs to 12 residues. CDR1 and CDR2 from the germline V gene are SQVTM and ANQGSEA. The CDR3 DNA reads as TGCACGGGACAGGGCTTCGGCACTGAAGCTTTCTTT. It codes for CTGQGFGTEAFF.

The gene calls are TRBV7-9 and TRBJ2-1; 8 bases match TRBD1. This CDR3 contains 16 residues. CDR1 and CDR2 from the germline V gene are SEHNR and FQNEAQ (reference sequence). V shed 4 bases and J 6 bases; nucleotides not matched to a gene: 11. The CDR3, as DNA: TGTGCCAGCAGCTGGCCTGGACAGGGTTTCGGCAATGAGCAGTTCTTC. Its protein product is CASSWPGQGFGNEQFF.

This sequence joins TRBV19 and TRBJ2-2; 11 nucleotides match TRBD1. The CDR3 contains 15 residues. The V gene end was trimmed by 6 bases and the J gene end by 4 bases; junction bases not matched to a gene: 4. The germline V gene encodes CDR1 LNHDA and CDR2 SQIVND (reference sequence). CDR3 protein: CASRDRGLTTGELFF. The CDR3 bases are TGTGCCAGTAGGGACAGGGGGCTAACCACCGGGGAGCTGTTTTTT. Complete variable domain (other parts from reference TRBV19 and TRBJ2-2): DGGITQSPKYLFRKEGQNVTLSCEQNLNHDAMYWYRQDPGQGLRLIYYSQIVNDFQKGDIAEGYSVSREKKESFPLTVTSAQKNPTAFYLCASRDRGLTTGELFFGEGSRLTVL.

This CDR3 is CASSLLRENNQPQHF. CDR3 DNA sequence: TGTGCCAGCAGCCTCCTCAGGGAAAACAATCAGCCCCAGCATTTT. The V and J genes are TRBV7-8 and TRBJ1-5, with D maybe TRBD1 (5 bases). CDR1 and CDR2 from the germline V gene are SGHVS and FQNEAQ. The CDR3 spans 15 residues. V was clipped by 5 bases and J by 3 bases, with 14 bases between them.

The chain joins TRBV12-5 to TRBJ1-1; perhaps TRBD1 as D (6 bases). The CDR3 is 13 residues long. Germline CDR1 LGHNT, CDR2 FRNRAP. V gave up 9 bases and J gave up 0 bases, with 11 bases separating them. The CDR3 DNA reads as TGTGCTAGCCAAACAGGGATGAACACTGAAGCTTTCTTT. Protein: CASQTGMNTEAFF.

J is TRBJ1-2 and V is TRBV29-1; the D gene is possibly TRBD1 (5 bases). CDR1 and CDR2 from the germline V gene are SQVTM and ANQGSEA. The CDR3 is 16 residues long. V lost 4 bases to trimming and J lost 1 base, with 19 bases between them. CDR3 bases: TGCAGCGTTGGTGACCGGGTACAGGACGGTAACTATGGCTACACCTTC. Protein product: CSVGDRVQDGNYGYTF.

V is TRBV28 and J is TRBJ2-3, with D perhaps TRBD1 (5 bases). The CDR3 is made up of 15 amino acids. The germline V gene encodes CDR1 MDHEN and CDR2 SYDVKM. V lost 8 bases and J 3 bases, leaving 18 bases between the germline ends. CDR3 nucleotides: TGTGCCAGCGGTGGCCTCCCAGGGTGGACAGATACGCAGTATTTT. Its protein product is CASGGLPGWTDTQYF.

The rearrangement joins TRBV7-6 to TRBJ2-2, with 9 positions matching TRBD1. The germline V gene encodes CDR1 SGHVS and CDR2 FNYEAQ. This CDR3 contains 16 residues. V trimming: 5 bases; J trimming: 7 bases; junction bases outside the gene matches: 11. The CDR3 protein is CASSLRDRAYIGELFF. DNA of the CDR3: TGTGCCAGCAGCCTAAGGGACAGGGCTTATATCGGGGAGCTGTTTTTT.

The gene calls are TRBV6-6 and TRBJ2-1; maybe TRBD2 (7 bases). The germline V and J ends were trimmed by 6 bases and 10 bases, with 19 bases remaining between them. From germline, CDR1 is MNHNY and CDR2 SVGAGI (reference sequence). The CDR3 has 14 residues. DNA of the CDR3: TGTGCCAGCAGCGCCTCCGAGGGGGGGCGGGAGCAGTTCTTC. It translates to CASSASEGGREQFF.

This rearrangement joins TRBV11-2 to TRBJ2-1; 7 bases fit TRBD2. Germline CDR1 and CDR2: SGHAT and FQNNGV. The CDR3 has 15 amino acids. V lost 3 bases, J lost 5 bases, and 7 bases stayed unmatched. The CDR3 is CASSFGGTDNNEQFF. CDR3 in DNA: TGTGCCAGCAGCTTCGGGGGGACGGACAACAATGAGCAGTTCTTC.

The chain links TRBV5-6 to TRBJ2-7; D is ambiguous. Germline CDR1 reads SGHDT; CDR2 reads YYEEEE. The CDR3 consists of 13 residues. The germline V and J ends were trimmed by 3 bases and 3 bases, with 10 bases remaining between them. The CDR3: CASSSLGDYEQYF. CDR3 nucleotide sequence: TGTGCCAGCAGCTCTCTAGGTGACTACGAGCAGTACTTC.

This chain links TRBV7-2 with TRBJ1-1; D gene uncertain. With 0 bases removed from V and 7 bases from J, the gap between germline ends came to 12 bases. CDR1 and CDR2 (germline): SGHTA, FQGNSA. The CDR3 consists of 14 residues. CDR3 region: CASSLAPGRDEAFF. The CDR3 nucleotides read TGTGCCAGCAGCTTAGCGCCGGGGAGGGATGAAGCTTTCTTT.

The rearrangement uses TRBV5-4 and TRBJ1-1; 10 bases are shared with TRBD1. Germline trimming cut 3 bases from V and 4 bases from J; bases unmatched to any gene: 6. CDR3 length: 15 amino acids. CDR1 SGHNT and CDR2 YYREEE come from the germline V gene (reference sequence). DNA of the CDR3: TGTGCCAGCAGCTCTCCGGGACAGGGGTCCACTGAAGCTTTCTTT. This gives the protein CASSSPGQGSTEAFF. Complete variable domain (other parts from reference TRBV5-4 and TRBJ1-1): ETGVTQSPTHLIKTRGQQVTLRCSSQSGHNTVSWYQQALGQGPQFIFQYYREEENGRGNFPPRFSGLQFPNYSSELNVNALELDDSALYLCASSSPGQGSTEAFFGQGTRLTVV.